A single sample is the source of the 8 T cell receptor beta chains below, sequenced in a study of CD8 T cells in Susac syndrome (dated by TCRdb to about 2019). Libraries were constructed by the immunoSEQ multiplex PCR assay. RNA was extracted using the RNeasy kit, and roughly 0.5 to 1 microgram was reverse transcribed with random hexamers. TCRdb reanalyzed the raw reads on its own, using fastp at Q25 for trimming and MiXCR for clone calling, and kept in-frame beta chains. Identical CDR3 proteins give one entry, which carries the most common genes and DNA. This sample lists around 190,000 distinct CDR3 sequences; about 95% were detected once. 0.15% to 0.2% of the sample rests with the top ten. Sequencing used CD8+ T cells from PBMCs. These receptors all come from a human donor with multiple sclerosis.

This chain links TRBV4-1 with TRBJ1-2; 7 bases fit TRBD1. Trimming at V came to 3 bases and at J to 6 bases, leaving 13 bases not matched to a gene. The CDR3 loop spans 16 amino acids. Germline loops: CDR1 MGHRA, CDR2 YSYEKL. This CDR3 is CASSHERTGLTDGYTF. For the CDR3, the DNA is TGCGCCAGCAGCCATGAAAGGACAGGTTTAACTGATGGCTACACCTTC.

The chain joins TRBV28 to TRBJ2-7, with TRBD1 matching over 7 bases. After removal of 5 bases from V and 6 bases from J, the junction contained 7 bases not matched to a gene. CDR3 size: 13 residues. Germline CDR1 reads MDHEN; CDR2 reads SYDVKM. The CDR3 DNA follows: TGTGCCAGCAGTACTCTAGACAGGGCCGAGCAGTACTTC. It translates to CASSTLDRAEQYF.

This clonotype occurred once. The chain joins TRBV28 to TRBJ1-2; D is ambiguous. The ends were cut back, 7 bases at V and 6 bases at J, with 18 bases in the middle. Germline V gene sequence: CDR1 MDHEN, CDR2 SYDVKM. The CDR3 runs to 14 residues. As DNA, the CDR3 is TGTGCCAGCACCGCCAGTGCGAGTCCTCATGGCTACACCTTC. Protein product: CASTASASPHGYTF.

V usage is TRBV29-1 and J usage is TRBJ2-1; D gene ambiguous. This CDR3 is built from 16 residues. V was cut by 1 base and J by 8 bases, with 21 bases left in between. Germline V CDR1 and CDR2: SQVTM, ANQGSEA. Here the CDR3 reads CSVEGATTAPSYEQFF. The CDR3 DNA follows: TGCAGCGTTGAAGGGGCCACAACCGCTCCAAGTTATGAGCAGTTCTTC.

The chain is built from TRBV7-9 and TRBJ2-2; D gene uncertain. The V gene's germline CDR1 is SEHNR and CDR2 FQNEAQ (reference sequence). The V gene lost 2 bases and the J gene lost 5 bases, with 9 bases spanning the gap. CDR3 length: 14 residues. CDR3 in DNA: TGTGCCAGCAGCTTAACGAGCGCGACCGGGGAGCTGTTTTTT. It is translated as CASSLTSATGELFF.

As DNA, the CDR3 is TGTGCCAGCAGTTCCAGCGGTCGGGGGGCGGGTGAGACCCAGTACTTC. Translating it yields CASSSSGRGAGETQYF. The genes are TRBV12-3 or TRBV12-4 and TRBJ2-5; a weak D match, TRBD2 (7 bases). The CDR3 consists of 16 residues. V was cut by 4 bases and J by 5 bases, with 20 bases left in between.

This chain uses TRBV2 with TRBJ2-7, with D hard to call. CDR3 length: 15 residues. With 1 base removed from V and 2 bases from J, the gap between germline ends came to 12 bases. From germline, CDR1 is SNHLY and CDR2 FYNNEI. CDR3 in DNA: TGTGCCAGCAGTGAAGGTCAATTTGTAGCCTACGAGCAGTACTTC. It specifies CASSEGQFVAYEQYF.

The chain combines TRBV20-1 with TRBJ1-2; TRBD1 matches at 7 bases. V gave up 5 bases and J gave up 6 bases; unmatched junction bases: 3. This CDR3 is 11 amino acids long. The germline V gene has CDR1 DFQATT and CDR2 SNEGSKA (reference sequence). The chain's CDR3 is CSALDRDGYTF. The CDR3 DNA reads TGCAGTGCTTTAGACAGGGATGGCTACACCTTC.